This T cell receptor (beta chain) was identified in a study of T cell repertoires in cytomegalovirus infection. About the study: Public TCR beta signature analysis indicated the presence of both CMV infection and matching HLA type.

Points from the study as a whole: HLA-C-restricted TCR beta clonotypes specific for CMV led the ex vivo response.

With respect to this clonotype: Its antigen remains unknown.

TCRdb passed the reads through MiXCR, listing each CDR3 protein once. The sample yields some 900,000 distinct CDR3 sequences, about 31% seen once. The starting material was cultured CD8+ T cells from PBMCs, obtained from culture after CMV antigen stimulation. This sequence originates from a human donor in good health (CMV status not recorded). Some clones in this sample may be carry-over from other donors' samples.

CDR3 amino acids: CASSSRGIGSPLHF. In DNA form, the CDR3 reads TGTGCCAGCAGTTCTCGGGGGATTGGTTCACCCCTCCACTTT. The chain links TRBV27 to TRBJ1-6, with D possibly matching TRBD1 (5 bases). This CDR3 is 14 amino acids long. Per germline, CDR1 MNHEY and CDR2 SMNVEV (reference sequence). V lost 4 bases, J lost 9 bases, and 13 bases lay in between.